These 10 T cell receptor beta chains came from one sample sequenced in a study of blood T cell repertoires in COVID-19. Libraries were prepared by immunoSEQ multiplex PCR; TCRdb keeps only in-frame clonotypes and omits some of them. The top ten clones hold under 8.5% of a sample with about 83,000 clones, around 87% of them seen once. The sequenced sample was peripheral blood. The receptor set was obtained from a man older than 75 with active or convalescent COVID-19.

This clone was observed once. The chain links TRBV7-3 to TRBJ2-7; D may be TRBD2 (6 bases). The germline V and J ends were trimmed by 2 bases and 4 bases, with 24 bases remaining between them. CDR3 size: 18 residues. Germline V lookup: CDR1 SGHTA, CDR2 FQGTGA. The CDR3 bases are TGTGCCAGCAGCTTAGTACCCCCCGGACTACCGATCGCTTACGAGCAGTACGTC. It translates to CASSLVPPGLPIAYEQYV.

V and J are TRBV6-4 and TRBJ1-4; maybe TRBD1 (6 bases). Looked up from germline, CDR1 is MRHNA and CDR2 is SNTAGT. There are 14 residues in the CDR3. Trimming took 7 bases from V and 5 from J, leaving 14 bases between them. Here the CDR3 reads CASTPKGGNEKLFF. CDR3 nucleotide sequence: TGTGCCAGCACCCCGAAGGGGGGGAATGAAAAACTGTTTTTT.

The V gene is TRBV3-1 (or the pseudogene TRBV3-2), the J gene TRBJ1-1; 9 bases agree with TRBD1. The ends lost 4 bases at V and 5 bases at J; junction bases unmatched: 8. The CDR3 loop spans 15 amino acids. Germline-derived CDR1 and CDR2 are LGHDT and YNNKEL (reference sequence). The chain's CDR3 is CASSRRQGGETEAFF. The CDR3 DNA reads as TGTGCCAGCAGCCGGAGACAGGGGGGGGAAACTGAAGCTTTCTTT.

This rearrangement joins TRBV28 to TRBJ1-1, with no clear D. This CDR3 comprises 13 residues. The germline CDR1 and CDR2 sequences are MDHEN and SYDVKM. V lost 6 bases, J lost 4 bases, and 12 bases lay in between. CDR3 nucleotide sequence: TGTGCCAGCAGCCCCGGGAGGGTCACTGAAGCTTTCTTT. It codes for CASSPGRVTEAFF.

This chain uses TRBV6-5 with TRBJ1-6; D is uncertain. V lost 5 bases, J lost 10 bases, and 15 bases lay in between. The CDR3 consists of 14 residues. CDR1 is MNHEY, CDR2 SVGAGI, per germline. The CDR3 DNA sequence: TGTGCCAGCAGTCAATATGAGGGCTACTCACCCCTCCACTTT. Its protein is CASSQYEGYSPLHF.

This clone appeared a few times. The chain joins TRBV5-4 to TRBJ2-2; D may be TRBD1 (5 bases). With 2 bases removed from V and 1 base from J, the gap between germline ends came to 12 bases. The CDR3 contains 16 residues. CDR1 and CDR2 from the germline V gene are SGHNT and YYREEE (reference sequence). For the CDR3, the DNA is TGTGCCAGCAGCTTCGGCAGGGCCTTGAACACCGGGGAGCTGTTTTTT. This encodes CASSFGRALNTGELFF.

The V gene is TRBV19, the J gene TRBJ1-1, with D tentatively TRBD1 (6 bases). The CDR3 is 14 amino acids. Trimming removed 5 bases from V and 4 bases from J, with 14 bases in between. Germline CDR1 LNHDA, CDR2 SQIVND (reference sequence). Here the CDR3 DNA reads TGTGCCAGTAGTCCCCGGACAGATTCCACTGAAGCTTTCTTT. Amino acids: CASSPRTDSTEAFF. The full variable domain, its missing parts supplied by reference TRBV19 and TRBJ1-1, is DGGITQSPKYLFRKEGQNVTLSCEQNLNHDAMYWYRQDPGQGLRLIYYSQIVNDFQKGDIAEGYSVSREKKESFPLTVTSAQKNPTAFYLCASSPRTDSTEAFFGQGTRLTVV.

The chain recombines TRBV21-1 with TRBJ2-3; the D call TRBD2 from the table was never checked on the DNA. TRBV21-1 is classified as a pseudogene. The CDR3 runs 17 residues. Here the CDR3 reads CASSKEGSGSTTDTQYF. The CDR3 DNA is TGTGCCAGCAGCAAAGAGGGTAGCGGGTCTACCACAGATACGCAGTATTTT.

The gene calls are TRBV2 and TRBJ1-5, with D hard to call. V gave up 7 bases and J gave up 7 bases, with 14 bases separating them. The CDR3 sequence is 13 residues long. Germline-derived CDR1 and CDR2 are SNHLY and FYNNEI. CDR3: CASMADTNQPQHF. In DNA form, the CDR3 reads TGTGCCAGCATGGCGGATACAAACCAGCCCCAGCATTTT.

This rearrangement joins TRBV11-2 to TRBJ1-2, with 7 positions matching TRBD1. The ends lost 5 bases at V and 5 bases at J; junction bases unmatched: 11. This CDR3 is 15 amino acids long. CDR1 is SGHAT and CDR2 is FQNNGV in the germline V gene. In nucleotides, the CDR3 is TGTGCCAGCAGCGCCCCGACAGGGCTGCAGTATGGCTACACCTTC. This encodes CASSAPTGLQYGYTF.